These T cell receptor beta chains were read from a single sample in a study of T cell responses to AZD1222 COVID-19 vaccine. The data were produced by immunoSEQ multiplex PCR, yet TCRdb's version contains in-frame clones alone and is incomplete. This repertoire shows over 150,000 clones, just under 90% found once; its top ten account for 5% to 7.5%. Sequenced material: peripheral blood, taken on day 0 of AZD1222 vaccination. The receptors originated from an adult in good health. The CDR3 runs from the conserved cysteine through the conserved F or W. Each record gives: J gene, D gene, V gene, clone size, CDR3 DNA, CDR3 protein. D genes are given only for firm matches. The size of a clone is reported for some rows only, either as once, few or many, or as a class for expanded clones.

j_call: TRBJ2-1; d_call: TRBD2; v_call: TRBV11-2; clone_size: NA; cdr3_nt: TGTGCCAGCAGCTTTCGCGCCCGGACTAGCGGGCACAATGAGCAGTTCTTC; cdr3_aa: CASSFRARTSGHNEQFF
j_call: TRBJ2-7; d_call: NA; v_call: TRBV9; clone_size: once; cdr3_nt: TGTGCCAGCAGCACCGGGGACTCCTACGAGCAGTACTTC; cdr3_aa: CASSTGDSYEQYF
j_call: TRBJ2-1; d_call: TRBD2; v_call: TRBV4-2; clone_size: NA; cdr3_nt: TGTGCCAGCAGCCAAGACCTAGCGGGGGGGAACAATGAGCAGTTCTTC; cdr3_aa: CASSQDLAGGNNEQFF
j_call: TRBJ1-2; d_call: NA; v_call: TRBV27; clone_size: few; cdr3_nt: TGTGCCAGCAGTTTATCGTGGGCGCCCAGAATTTATGGCTACACCTTC; cdr3_aa: CASSLSWAPRIYGYTF
j_call: TRBJ2-5; d_call: NA; v_call: TRBV5-4; clone_size: once; cdr3_nt: TGTGCCAGCAGCCCCGGGGAAGAAAGGGAGACCCAGTACTTC; cdr3_aa: CASSPGEERETQYF
j_call: TRBJ1-1; d_call: NA; v_call: TRBV5-6; clone_size: NA; cdr3_nt: TGTGCCAGCAGCTTATTTAGTCGGGTCACTGAAGCTTTCTTT; cdr3_aa: CASSLFSRVTEAFF
j_call: TRBJ1-2; d_call: TRBD1; v_call: TRBV18; clone_size: NA; cdr3_nt: TGTGCCAGCTCACCACGGACAGGGGTGTGGACCTTC; cdr3_aa: CASSPRTGVWTF
j_call: TRBJ2-3; d_call: NA; v_call: TRBV7-2; clone_size: few; cdr3_nt: TGTGCCAGCAGCTTATCGATCGGGCGGGGCTCGACAGATACGCAGTATTTT; cdr3_aa: CASSLSIGRGSTDTQYF
j_call: TRBJ2-3; d_call: TRBD2; v_call: TRBV3-1/TRBV3-2; clone_size: NA; cdr3_nt: TGTGCCAGCAGCCAAAGGACTAGCGGGGCATATACGCAGTATTTT; cdr3_aa: CASSQRTSGAYTQYF
j_call: TRBJ1-2; d_call: NA; v_call: TRBV19; clone_size: NA; cdr3_nt: TGTGCCAGTAGTTCGGGGCAGGGGTACAATGGCTACACCTTC; cdr3_aa: CASSSGQGYNGYTF
j_call: TRBJ1-3; d_call: NA; v_call: TRBV19; clone_size: NA; cdr3_nt: TGTGCCAGTAGTATCGACTCACGGAGCCACTCTGGAAACACCATATATTTT; cdr3_aa: CASSIDSRSHSGNTIYF
j_call: TRBJ1-2; d_call: NA; v_call: TRBV28; clone_size: NA; cdr3_nt: TGTGCCAGCAGATCCGGGACGGCTAACTATGGCTACACCTTC; cdr3_aa: CASRSGTANYGYTF
j_call: TRBJ1-5; d_call: TRBD1; v_call: TRBV30; clone_size: NA; cdr3_nt: TGTGCCTGCACAGGGGATGGTAATCAGCCCCAGCATTTT; cdr3_aa: CACTGDGNQPQHF
j_call: TRBJ1-4; d_call: NA; v_call: TRBV7-9; clone_size: NA; cdr3_nt: TGTGCCAGCAGCTTAGGAGATGGGAAACTGTTTTTT; cdr3_aa: CASSLGDGKLFF
j_call: TRBJ2-7; d_call: NA; v_call: TRBV5-1; clone_size: NA; cdr3_nt: TGCGCCAGCAGCCTGGCCGGGTCTAACTACGAGCAGTACTTC; cdr3_aa: CASSLAGSNYEQYF
j_call: TRBJ2-6; d_call: NA; v_call: TRBV9; clone_size: NA; cdr3_nt: TGTGCCAGCAGCGCCGGTGGTGGGAGCTCTGGGGCCAACGTCCTGACTTTC; cdr3_aa: CASSAGGGSSGANVLTF
j_call: TRBJ1-2; d_call: TRBD1; v_call: TRBV3-1/TRBV3-2; clone_size: NA; cdr3_nt: TGTGCCAGCAGCCGCCCAACAGGGGGGAACTATGGCTACACCTTC; cdr3_aa: CASSRPTGGNYGYTF
j_call: TRBJ2-1; d_call: TRBD2; v_call: TRBV7-3; clone_size: NA; cdr3_nt: TGTGCCAGCAGCTGGACTAGCGGGAGTGATGAGCAGTTCTTC; cdr3_aa: CASSWTSGSDEQFF
j_call: TRBJ2-7; d_call: NA; v_call: TRBV24-1; clone_size: once; cdr3_nt: TGTGCCACCAGTGATTTTACGGAGCACGGCTACGAGCAGTACTTC; cdr3_aa: CATSDFTEHGYEQYF
j_call: TRBJ2-3; d_call: NA; v_call: TRBV6-5; clone_size: once; cdr3_nt: TGTGCCAGCAGGAATACCGCAGATACGCAGTATTTT; cdr3_aa: CASRNTADTQYF
j_call: TRBJ1-4; d_call: NA; v_call: TRBV6-6; clone_size: NA; cdr3_nt: TGTGCCAGCAGTTACTTAAATGAAAAACTGTTTTTT; cdr3_aa: CASSYLNEKLFF
j_call: TRBJ2-7; d_call: TRBD2; v_call: TRBV6-5; clone_size: NA; cdr3_nt: TGTGCCAGCAGGGGACTAGCGGGATCCTACGAGCAGTACTTC; cdr3_aa: CASRGLAGSYEQYF
j_call: TRBJ2-1; d_call: NA; v_call: TRBV28; clone_size: NA; cdr3_nt: TGTGCCAGCAGTCACTCGATTCAACTGGGAGACAATGAGCAGTTCTTC; cdr3_aa: CASSHSIQLGDNEQFF
j_call: TRBJ2-7; d_call: NA; v_call: TRBV14; clone_size: NA; cdr3_nt: TGTGCCAGCAGCTTCGGACTCCTCTCCTACGAGCAGTACTTC; cdr3_aa: CASSFGLLSYEQYF
j_call: TRBJ1-3; d_call: NA; v_call: TRBV5-1; clone_size: NA; cdr3_nt: TGCGCCAGCAGCCAGTCACCGGCAGGGGCTGGAAACACCATATATTTT; cdr3_aa: CASSQSPAGAGNTIYF
j_call: TRBJ2-7; d_call: TRBD2; v_call: TRBV2; clone_size: once; cdr3_nt: TGTGCCAGCAGTCAGCGGGGGGCCTTCTACGAGCAGTACTTC; cdr3_aa: CASSQRGAFYEQYF
j_call: TRBJ2-2; d_call: NA; v_call: TRBV7-6; clone_size: NA; cdr3_nt: TGTGCCAGCACCATCCTCGAGGGGAGAACCGGGGAGCTGTTTTTT; cdr3_aa: CASTILEGRTGELFF